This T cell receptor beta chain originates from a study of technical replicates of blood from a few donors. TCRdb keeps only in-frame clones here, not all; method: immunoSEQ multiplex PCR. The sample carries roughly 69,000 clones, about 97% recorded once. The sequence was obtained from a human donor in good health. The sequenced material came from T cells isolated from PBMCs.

The CDR3 region has the DNA TGTGCCAGCAGCTTGACTGAGGCCTACGAGCAGTACTTC. Protein: CASSLTEAYEQYF. This chain links TRBV7-2 with TRBJ2-7; no clear D. The length of the CDR3 is 13 residues. Trimming pared 3 bases from V and 2 bases from J, leaving 8 bases between. From germline, CDR1 is SGHTA and CDR2 FQGNSA.